A selection of T cell receptor beta chains follows, all from one sample in a study of beta chain features in type 1 diabetes. Sequenced by immunoSEQ multiplex PCR; TCRdb stores in-frame clones only, minus some. The table includes about 650,000 clones, under 15% detected once. The specimen was naive CD4+ T cells from blood. The receptor source for this set is a man aged 30-40 years with type 1 diabetes. CDR3s include the opening cysteine and the closing phenylalanine or tryptophan. The D gene is left open where the match is weak. Not all rows give a size; the values are once, few, many and, for expanded clones, a class.

v_call	j_call	clone_size	d_call	cdr3_nt	cdr3_aa
TRBV30	TRBJ2-7	-	-	TGTGCCTGCTTTCCCCGGGACCACTCCTACGAGCAGTACTTC	CACFPRDHSYEQYF
TRBV29-1	TRBJ2-7	few	-	TGCAGCGTTGTAACAGGGTCCTACGAGCAGTACTTC	CSVVTGSYEQYF
TRBV7-2	TRBJ2-6	-	-	TGTGCCAGCAGGTTGGCGGGTGGGGCCAACGTCCTGACTTTC	CASRLAGGANVLTF
TRBV27	TRBJ2-4	-	-	TGTGCCAGCAGTCACGGACTAGCCAAAAACATTCAGTACTTC	CASSHGLAKNIQYF
TRBV23-1	TRBJ2-3	-	TRBD1	TGCGCCGCCACGCCCTCAAAAGGGACAGGTTGTACAGATACGCAGTATTTT	CAATPSKGTGCTDTQYF
TRBV7-8	TRBJ1-2	few	-	TGTGCCAGCAGCCCTCGGACGGGGTTAAACTATGGCTACACCTTC	CASSPRTGLNYGYTF
TRBV9	TRBJ2-5	few	-	TGTGCCAGCAGCGTAGTCGGGGGTGAGACCCAGTACTTC	CASSVVGGETQYF
TRBV19	TRBJ2-1	few	TRBD1	TGTGCCACTAAGCGAGGGGGCCTTTACAATGAGCAGTTCTTC	CATKRGGLYNEQFF
TRBV5-1	TRBJ1-2	few	TRBD1	TGCGCCAGCAGCTTGGAGGGACAGGGATACTATGGCTACACCTTC	CASSLEGQGYYGYTF
TRBV6-1	TRBJ1-6	few	-	TGTGCCAGCAGCCCCTTCGACAGCCTTCATTCACCCCTCCACTTT	CASSPFDSLHSPLHF
TRBV18	TRBJ2-1	few	TRBD2	TGTGCCAGCTCACCACGGTCTGGACTAGTGGGTGAGCAGTTCTTC	CASSPRSGLVGEQFF
TRBV28	TRBJ2-5	-	-	TGTGCCAGCAGCCTTTATAATGCCAGGGAGACCCAGTACTTC	CASSLYNARETQYF
TRBV18	TRBJ2-5	few	-	TGTGCCAGCTCTAATGGAGAGACCCAGTACTTC	CASSNGETQYF
TRBV5-6	TRBJ1-2	few	-	TGTGCCAGCAGCTTGGGGCAGGAGGGCTATGGCTACACCTTC	CASSLGQEGYGYTF
TRBV29-1	TRBJ2-7	few	TRBD2	TGCAGCGTTGGGCGGGGGGCCCCCTACGAGCAGTACTTC	CSVGRGAPYEQYF
TRBV5-1	TRBJ1-1	few	-	TGCGCCAGCAGCTTGGAGTTGTGGACTGAAGCTTTCTTT	CASSLELWTEAFF
TRBV7-9	TRBJ2-7	-	-	TGTGCCAGCAGCCGGGGGACCCGACCATACGAGCAGTACTTC	CASSRGTRPYEQYF
TRBV30	TRBJ2-7	-	-	TGTGCGGGAGGACCTGGAAAGCAGTACTTC	CAGGPGKQYF
TRBV5-1	TRBJ2-3	-	-	TGCGCCAGCAGCTTGGGAAGTCCAGGCACAGATACGCAGTATTTT	CASSLGSPGTDTQYF
TRBV25-1	TRBJ1-2	-	TRBD1	TGTGCCAGCAGTGAATCGCCAGGGGGTGTCGCAGTCTATGGCTACACCTTC	CASSESPGGVAVYGYTF
TRBV5-1	TRBJ2-6	few	TRBD1	TGCGCCAGCGGCAAAACGGGACAGAGAACGACTGGGGCCAACGTCCTGACTTTC	CASGKTGQRTTGANVLTF
TRBV30	TRBJ2-1	few	-	TGTGCCTGGAGGAGACAGACCTACAATGAGCAGTTCTTC	CAWRRQTYNEQFF
TRBV7-2	TRBJ2-1	few	-	TGTGCCACCGGGCGGCAGGGCTTTTTCAATGAGCAGTTCTTC	CATGRQGFFNEQFF
TRBV7-2	TRBJ2-7	few	-	TGTGCCAGCAGCTCGACGGCAGGGGCCTACGAGCAGTACTTC	CASSSTAGAYEQYF
TRBV4-1	TRBJ2-7	few	TRBD1	TGCGCCAGCAGCCAAACCCCCGGGACAGGGACCTACGAGCAGTACTTC	CASSQTPGTGTYEQYF
TRBV7-2	TRBJ2-6	-	-	TGTGCCAGCAGCTCCCAGGGAGTTTCTGGGGCCAACGTCCTGACTTTC	CASSSQGVSGANVLTF
TRBV9	TRBJ2-1	few	TRBD2	TGTGCCAGCAGCCCCCTGGGGCGGGGGGGCGGAGATGAGCAGTTCTTC	CASSPLGRGGGDEQFF
TRBV9	TRBJ1-6	-	-	TGTGCCAGCAGCGTAGCTGCGGGGTTCGGTTCCGATTCACCCCTCCACTTT	CASSVAAGFGSDSPLHF
TRBV7-3	TRBJ1-1	-	TRBD1	TGTGCCAGCAGCCAGGGGGCACTGAACACTGAAGCTTTCTTT	CASSQGALNTEAFF
TRBV7-2	TRBJ1-2	-	-	TGTGCCAGCAGCTTAGTCAGCTATGGCTACACCTTC	CASSLVSYGYTF
TRBV27	TRBJ1-1	-	-	TGTGCCAGCAGTCTCAGGGGAATCGCTCAAGCTTTCTTT	CASSLRGIAQAFF
TRBV4-3	TRBJ1-2	few	TRBD1	TGCGCCAGCAGCCAAGATCTGGGAACAGGGGGCTCTTCGGGCTACACCTTC	CASSQDLGTGGSSGYTF
TRBV9	TRBJ2-3	-	-	TGTGCCAGCAGCGCCCCCCGGGACTCGTCTAGCACAGATACGCAGTATTTT	CASSAPRDSSSTDTQYF
TRBV19	TRBJ2-5	few	TRBD1	TGTGCCAGTAGTTGGCAGGGGGCTGAGACCCAGTACTTC	CASSWQGAETQYF
TRBV6-5	TRBJ2-5	few	-	TGTGCCAGCAGTTATCGGACGGCCTCTGTGGAGACCCAGTACTTC	CASSYRTASVETQYF
TRBV30	TRBJ1-4	few	-	TGTGCCTGTCCTGGGCAGGAGATGTCTAATGAAAAACTGTTTTTT	CACPGQEMSNEKLFF
TRBV2	TRBJ1-5	once	-	TGTGCCAGCAGGAGGGGTGGGAATCAGCCCCAGCATTTT	CASRRGGNQPQHF
TRBV27	TRBJ2-5	few	-	TGTGCCAGCAGTTTATTCGGGACGCAAATTGAGACCCAGTACTTC	CASSLFGTQIETQYF
TRBV7-2	TRBJ1-5	few	TRBD1	TGTGCCAGCAGCTTAGGGACAGGGGGCATTCAGCCCCAGCATTTT	CASSLGTGGIQPQHF
TRBV28	TRBJ2-7	few	-	TGTGCCAGCAGTTTCATGGAACCAGAGAATGAGCAGTACTTC	CASSFMEPENEQYF
TRBV28	TRBJ1-2	-	TRBD1	TGTGCCAGCAGTGGCGACAGGGCCTATGGCTACACCTTC	CASSGDRAYGYTF
TRBV28	TRBJ2-5	few	TRBD2	TGTGCCAGCAGTTTAGCTACTAGCGTGAAGACCCAGTACTTC	CASSLATSVKTQYF
TRBV13	TRBJ2-7	few	-	TGTGCCAGCAGCTCTTCTAGGCGGTCCTACGAGCAGTACTTC	CASSSSRRSYEQYF
TRBV4-3	TRBJ1-1	few	-	TGCGCCAGCAGCCAAGTCTTGGGTTTGGGGCAGGCGAACACTGAAGCTTTCTTT	CASSQVLGLGQANTEAFF
TRBV6-1	TRBJ1-1	few	TRBD1	TGTGCCAGCAGTGAAGCTTTGACAGGGTTGGGCACTGAAGCTTTCTTT	CASSEALTGLGTEAFF
TRBV7-9	TRBJ2-6	-	-	TGTGCCAGCAGCTTCAACAGGGCCCCTGGGGCCAACGTCCTGACTTTC	CASSFNRAPGANVLTF
TRBV27	TRBJ2-5	-	-	TGTGCCAGCAGTTTACCGGGGGCGGGCCAAGAGACCCAGTACTTC	CASSLPGAGQETQYF
TRBV19	TRBJ2-4	-	TRBD2	TGTGCCAGTAGTATAGCGGCCAGCGGGGGGGACATTCAGTACTTC	CASSIAASGGDIQYF
TRBV9	TRBJ2-1	few	-	TGTGCCAGCAGCGGCACTAGGTTGCCCGGTGAGCAGTTCTTC	CASSGTRLPGEQFF
TRBV5-1	TRBJ2-5	-	-	TGCGCCAGCAGCTTAGGACAGCTTCAAGAGACCCAGTACTTC	CASSLGQLQETQYF
TRBV7-9	TRBJ1-1	many	-	TGTGCCAGCAGCCATGCAGGGGTGGCCACTGAAGCTTTCTTT	CASSHAGVATEAFF
TRBV29-1	TRBJ1-6	-	-	TGCAGCGTTGAATTGGGCGGGAAGGGATCACCCCTCCACTTT	CSVELGGKGSPLHF
TRBV5-6	TRBJ1-2	-	-	TGTGCCAGCAGCTTGGATCTTTACTACACCTTC	CASSLDLYYTF
TRBV6-6	TRBJ1-5	-	-	TGTGCCAGCCAATGGGGCCCGAATCAGCCCCAGCATTTT	CASQWGPNQPQHF
TRBV4-1	TRBJ1-6	few	TRBD1	TGCGCCAGCAGCCACGGACAGGGGAGGGAGAATTCACCCCTCCACTTT	CASSHGQGRENSPLHF
TRBV5-4	TRBJ2-3	few	-	TGTGCCAGCAGCTCCCGGGCCTTCCTAGGAGCAGATACGCAGTATTTT	CASSSRAFLGADTQYF
TRBV18	TRBJ1-5	few	TRBD1	TGTGCCAGCTCACCTGACAGGGATGGGCAGCCCCAGCATTTT	CASSPDRDGQPQHF
TRBV27	TRBJ1-5	few	TRBD1	TGTGCCAGCAGTGGGACAGTTTATAGCAATCAGCCCCAGCATTTT	CASSGTVYSNQPQHF
TRBV30	TRBJ1-6	-	TRBD1	TGTGCCTGGAGTATAAAACAGGGGTTCCCCCTCCACTTT	CAWSIKQGFPLHF
TRBV5-6	TRBJ1-4	-	-	TGTGCCAGCAGCTTTGGACAGCCTAATGAAAAACTGTTTTTT	CASSFGQPNEKLFF